This paragraph covers one T cell receptor beta chain sequence. As yet, its antigen is unknown. This CDR3 contains 18 residues. Sequencing used immunoSEQ multiplex PCR; TCRdb keeps in-frame clones, though not all of them. The repertoire holds about 54,000 clones, with roughly 91% as singletons. The data belong to a study of OX40 agonist ivuxolimab in advanced cancers. Overall study: Dose-escalation patients had hepatocellular carcinoma, melanoma, renal cell or head and neck cancer. Age averaged around 60 years (range roughly 23 to 79), and about 86% were male.

Regarding the study as a whole: Researchers did not determine the expanded peripheral T cells' antigen specificity. Certain nonresponders additionally had low normalized T-cell clonal expansion.

This receptor was obtained from an adult with an advanced solid tumor such as melanoma, head and neck, liver or kidney cancer. The input for sequencing was CD4+ or CD8+ T cells sorted from blood, taken in a trial of the OX40 agonist ivuxolimab. The V and J genes are TRBV21-1 and TRBJ2-3; the table's D call of TRBD2 was not tested on the DNA. TRBV21-1 is deemed a pseudogene. CDR3 residues: CASSKMDLSGTAGDTQYF. DNA for the CDR3: TGTGCCAGCAGCAAAATGGACCTTAGCGGTACCGCTGGGGATACGCAGTATTTT.